There are a few counts of the clone carrying this T cell receptor (beta chain). These data belong to a study of blood T cell repertoires in COVID-19. Method: immunoSEQ multiplex PCR; TCRdb's copy keeps in-frame clones and lacks some. The table includes 90,000 to 110,000 clones, 84% detected once. CDR3 length equals 13 residues. Trimming stripped 5 bases from V and 5 bases from J, with 13 bases between. The germline V gene has CDR1 MDHEN and CDR2 SYDVKM. This sequence joins TRBV28 and TRBJ2-7; possibly TRBD1 for D (6 bases). This clonotype was sampled from a woman between 50 and 59 years old with acute or convalescent COVID-19. Sequenced sample: peripheral blood. The CDR3 sequence is CASSPPQGDEQYF. The CDR3 nucleotides read TGTGCCAGCAGTCCCCCACAGGGTGACGAGCAGTACTTC.